These T cell receptor beta chains were read from a single sample in a study of cytomegalovirus exposure and HLA in healthy donors. Libraries were prepared by immunoSEQ multiplex PCR; TCRdb keeps only in-frame clonotypes and omits some of them. The table has about 150,000 clones, 78% seen once. The material sequenced was PBMCs. The receptors were sampled from a woman aged 45-59 years in good health and CMV-seropositive. Each CDR3 is given with its conserved first and last residue. A D gene is named only where the DNA matches it firmly. Expanded clones are given a class, and other clones once, few, many or no size at all.

j_call v_call cdr3_length clone_size d_call cdr3_aa cdr3_nt
TRBJ1-2 TRBV5-1 16 few TRBD1 CASSSGQVSISGGYTF TGCGCCAGCAGCTCGGGACAGGTATCTATCTCGGGTGGCTACACCTTC
TRBJ2-2 TRBV5-5 15 - TRBD1 CASSSGQGGTGELFF TGTGCCAGCAGCTCCGGACAGGGGGGAACCGGGGAGCTGTTTTTT
TRBJ1-1 TRBV5-8 16 - - CASSSRRIEEDTEAFF TGTGCCAGCAGCTCTCGCAGGATCGAGGAGGACACTGAAGCTTTCTTT
TRBJ2-5 TRBV6-1 15 - TRBD1 CASSEMGQRAETQYF TGTGCCAGCAGTGAAATGGGACAGAGGGCAGAGACCCAGTACTTC
TRBJ2-3 TRBV5-1 17 - TRBD2 CASSAWGLAESTDTQYF TGCGCCAGCAGCGCCTGGGGACTAGCGGAAAGCACAGATACGCAGTATTTT
TRBJ2-7 TRBV28 12 once TRBD2 CASSLVKGLADF TGTGCCAGCAGTTTGGTAAAGGGACTAGCTGACTTC
TRBJ2-3 TRBV30 15 - TRBD2 CAWSPSRREGDTQYF TGTGCCTGGAGCCCCTCCAGGAGGGAGGGGGATACGCAGTATTTT
TRBJ2-1 TRBV11-2 17 - - CASSLVRDWRGTNEQFF TGTGCCAGCAGCTTAGTACGTGATTGGCGGGGTACTAATGAGCAGTTCTTC
TRBJ2-1 TRBV7-2 14 - - CASSLEGRGTEQFF TGTGCCAGCAGCCTAGAGGGGCGTGGTACCGAGCAGTTCTTC
TRBJ1-1 TRBV5-6 17 - TRBD1 CASSRTTGGALNTEAFF TGTGCCAGCAGCAGAACTACAGGGGGCGCTTTGAACACTGAAGCTTTCTTT
TRBJ2-7 TRBV21-1 16 - - CASSKEGRTTRHEQYF TGTGCCAGCAGCAAAGAGGGAAGGACCACTAGACACGAGCAGTACTTC
TRBJ2-7 TRBV9 15 - TRBD1 CASSVSGGTPYEQYF TGTGCCAGCAGCGTATCAGGGGGCACTCCCTACGAGCAGTACTTC
TRBJ2-5 TRBV25-1 17 - TRBD2 CASSELGSSGRDETQYF TGTGCCAGCAGTGAATTAGGGTCTAGCGGGAGGGATGAGACCCAGTACTTC
TRBJ1-2 TRBV4-3 15 - TRBD1 CASSQEGTGQNGYTF TGCGCCAGCAGCCAAGAGGGGACAGGGCAGAACGGCTACACCTTC
TRBJ2-6 TRBV21-1 18 - - CASSDDRVNPAGANGLTF TGTGCCAGCAGCGACGACAGGGTAAACCCCGCTGGGGCCAACGGCCTGACTTTC
TRBJ2-5 TRBV5-4 14 - TRBD1 CASSTGQGLETQYF TGTGCCAGCAGCACCGGACAGGGTTTAGAGACCCAGTACTTC
TRBJ2-6 TRBV30 14 - - CAWTRTAGANVLTF TGTGCCTGGACCCGGACAGCCGGGGCCAACGTCCTGACTTTC
TRBJ1-2 TRBV7-2 15 - - CASSLAQPTLYGYTF TGTGCCAGCAGCTTAGCACAGCCGACCCTCTATGGCTACACCTTC
TRBJ2-1 TRBV14 15 - TRBD2 CASSRRLATYNEQFF TGTGCCAGCAGCCGTAGACTAGCGACCTACAATGAGCAGTTCTTC
TRBJ2-1 TRBV27 17 - TRBD2 CASSPQLAGATYNEQFF TGTGCCAGCAGTCCCCAACTAGCGGGAGCAACCTACAATGAGCAGTTCTTC
TRBJ1-4 TRBV11-2 15 - TRBD1 CASSSGTGFNEKLFF TGTGCCAGCAGCTCAGGGACAGGGTTTAATGAAAAACTGTTTTTT
TRBJ2-1 TRBV5-4 13 once - CASSPRSYNEQFF TGTGCCAGCAGCCCTCGCTCCTACAATGAGCAGTTCTTC
TRBJ1-2 TRBV30 13 - - CAWSVGGDSGYTF TGTGCCTGGAGTGTGGGGGGGGATTCTGGCTACACCTTC
TRBJ1-1 TRBV11-2 15 - TRBD1 CASSREQGADTEAFF TGTGCCAGCAGCCGTGAACAGGGGGCGGACACTGAAGCCTTCTTT
TRBJ2-7 TRBV7-2 14 - - CASSLGVRAYEQYF TGTGCCAGCAGCTTAGGGGTCAGGGCCTACGAGCAGTACTTC
TRBJ2-7 TRBV27 15 - TRBD1 CASSLKTGSHYEQYF TGTGCCAGCAGTTTAAAGACAGGGTCGCACTACGAGCAGTACTTC
TRBJ2-1 TRBV28 12 - TRBD2 CGAGGTGEGQFF TGCGGGGCCGGGGGGACCGGGGAGGGGCAGTTCTTC
TRBJ1-1 TRBV4-3 15 - TRBD1 CASSQEGQGAIRAFF TGCGCCAGCAGCCAAGAGGGCCAGGGGGCAATTCGGGCTTTCTTT
TRBJ2-1 TRBV28 15 - TRBD1 CASSSGQGPYNEQFF TGTGCCAGCAGTTCGGGACAGGGTCCCTACAATGAGCAGTTCTTC
TRBJ2-5 TRBV19 14 - TRBD1 CASSIQGAVETQYF TGTGCCAGTAGTATACAGGGGGCCGTAGAGACCCAGTACTTC
TRBJ2-7 TRBV30 13 few - CAWRRTGSYEQYF TGTGCCTGGAGGAGAACAGGGTCCTACGAGCAGTACTTC
TRBJ1-5 TRBV7-2 17 - TRBD1 CASSSRTGGGSNQPQHF TGTGCCAGCAGCTCAAGGACAGGGGGGGGTAGCAATCAGCCCCAGCATTTT
TRBJ2-5 TRBV7-9 13 few TRBD2 CASSLSGEETQYF TGTGCCAGCAGCTTGAGCGGGGAAGAGACCCAGTACTTC
TRBJ1-3 TRBV6-1 14 few TRBD1 CATGYRGSGNTIYF TGTGCCACAGGATACAGGGGCTCTGGAAACACCATATATTTT
TRBJ2-5 TRBV11-2 15 - TRBD1 CASSRLGGTQETQYF TGTGCCAGCAGTCGCCTAGGGGGCACACAAGAGACCCAGTACTTC
TRBJ1-2 TRBV18 18 - - CASSPTPAGNVGNYGYTF TGTGCCAGCTCACCAACGCCGGCGGGGAATGTTGGCAACTATGGCTACACCTTC
TRBJ2-7 TRBV28 15 few TRBD2 CASSSPGTNLIEQYF TGTGCCAGCAGTTCCCCCGGGACTAACCTAATCGAGCAGTACTTC
TRBJ1-4 TRBV11-2 16 - - CASSLEGGAANEKLFF TGTGCCAGCAGCTTAGAGGGGGGAGCGGCTAATGAAAAACTGTTTTTT
TRBJ2-3 TRBV5-6 15 - TRBD1 CASSPDRGRPDTQYF TGTGCCAGCAGCCCTGACAGGGGGCGCCCAGATACGCAGTATTTT
TRBJ2-1 TRBV28 17 few TRBD2 CASSPGLAGSRYNEQFF TGTGCCAGCAGCCCAGGACTAGCGGGCTCCCGCTACAATGAGCAGTTCTTC
TRBJ1-1 TRBV19 14 - - CASSMPGANTEAFF TGTGCCAGTAGTATGCCAGGGGCGAACACTGAAGCTTTCTTT
TRBJ1-1 TRBV30 14 - - CAWSTGRRNTEAFF TGTGCCTGGAGTACAGGGCGGAGGAACACTGAAGCTTTCTTT
TRBJ1-1 TRBV28 14 - - CASSSWTANTEAFF TGTGCCAGCAGCTCCTGGACAGCAAACACTGAAGCTTTCTTT
TRBJ2-7 TRBV7-9 16 - TRBD2 CASSPRAGGGAYEQYF TGTGCCAGCAGCCCCCGAGCGGGAGGGGGAGCCTACGAGCAGTACTTC
TRBJ1-1 TRBV2 14 - - CATAGQRLNTEAFF TGTGCCACCGCGGGGCAGAGGCTGAACACTGAAGCTTTCTTT
TRBJ2-1 TRBV2 11 - - CATRGYNEQFF TGTGCCACCCGAGGATACAATGAGCAGTTCTTC
TRBJ1-3 TRBV19 14 - - CASSISIAGNTIYF TGTGCCAGTAGTATAAGCATCGCTGGAAACACCATATATTTT
TRBJ2-7 TRBV29-1 12 once TRBD2 CSGLAASNEQYF TGCAGCGGACTAGCGGCGTCTAACGAGCAGTACTTC
TRBJ2-3 TRBV4-3 14 - - CASSQDRGTDTQYF TGCGCCAGCAGCCAAGACCGGGGGACAGATACGCAGTATTTT
TRBJ2-6 TRBV11-2 15 once - CASSLGGAGANVLTF TGTGCCAGCAGCTTAGGGGGGGCTGGGGCCAACGTCCTGACTTTC
TRBJ2-5 TRBV4-1 16 - - CASSQDRSTQWETQYF TGCGCCAGCAGCCAAGATAGATCTACCCAATGGGAGACCCAGTACTTC
TRBJ2-5 TRBV19 13 few TRBD1 CASSPMTGETQYF TGTGCCAGTAGTCCTATGACAGGGGAGACCCAGTACTTC
TRBJ2-7 TRBV27 14 - - CASSYRGTLDEQYF TGTGCCAGCAGTTACCGGGGGACCCTTGACGAGCAGTACTTC
TRBJ2-7 TRBV7-9 17 - TRBD1 CSSSLAPGTGVFYEQYF TGTTCCAGCAGCTTAGCGCCAGGGACAGGGGTCTTCTACGAGCAGTACTTC
TRBJ2-1 TRBV2 15 few TRBD1 CASSEGTGPPNEQFF TGTGCCAGCAGTGAAGGGACAGGTCCCCCTAATGAGCAGTTCTTC
TRBJ1-4 TRBV15 15 - TRBD1 CATRTGTGAPGKLFF TGTGCCACCAGGACCGGGACAGGGGCTCCAGGAAAACTGTTTTTT
TRBJ1-2 TRBV28 13 few - CASRRVSLMGYTF TGTGCCAGCCGCAGGGTGTCCCTAATGGGCTACACCTTC
TRBJ1-2 TRBV7-2 18 once - CASSERAAGGVSVYGYTF TGTGCCAGCAGCGAGAGGGCCGCTGGAGGGGTTAGTGTCTATGGCTACACCTTC
TRBJ1-2 TRBV4-1 15 - TRBD1 CASSQDPTGLYGYTF TGCGCCAGCAGCCAAGATCCGACAGGGCTCTATGGCTACACCTTC
TRBJ1-2 TRBV9 14 - - CASSVYTANYGYTF TGTGCCAGCAGCGTATATACGGCTAACTATGGCTACACCTTC